Presented here are 30 T cell receptor beta chains from one specimen sequenced in a study of blood T cell repertoires in COVID-19 (dated by TCRdb to 2020 to 2021). Libraries were prepared through the immunoSEQ multiplex PCR assay. TCRdb limited this immuneACCESS table to in-frame rearrangements with V and J called. A share of clones is missing; checked studies link under half to unresolved V genes, and the rest is unexplained. Recorded for this sample are 150,000 or so clones; around 90% of them occurred a single time. The top ten constitute approximately 3.8% of the sample. Sequencing was done on a sample of PBMCs or T cells enriched from blood (not recorded which). These receptors were taken from a woman aged 40-49 years who had been exposed to COVID-19.

The rearrangement uses TRBV28 and TRBJ1-5; D is undetermined. The V gene lost 2 bases and the J gene lost 10 bases, with 9 bases spanning the gap. CDR3 length: 12 amino acids. Germline values: CDR1 MDHEN, CDR2 SYDVKM. The CDR3 sequence: CASSLEGPPQHF. The CDR3, as DNA: TGTGCCAGCAGTTTAGAGGGCCCCCCCCAGCATTTT.

This clone was counted a single time. This sequence joins TRBV15 and TRBJ2-3; a weak D match, TRBD1 (7 bases). V was trimmed by 0 bases and J by 5 bases, leaving 12 bases between them. There are 15 residues in the CDR3. Germline assignment: CDR1 LNHNV and CDR2 YYDKDF (reference sequence). The CDR3 is CATSRDQGGGDTQYF. CDR3 nucleotides: TGTGCCACCAGCAGAGATCAGGGGGGAGGAGATACGCAGTATTTT.

The chain uses TRBV9 and TRBJ2-5, with 12 positions matching TRBD1. The CDR3 is 17 residues long. V shed 0 bases, J shed 4 bases, and the junction held 7 bases outside the gene matches. Germline lookup yields CDR1 SGDLS and CDR2 YYNGEE. Here the CDR3 DNA reads TGTGCCAGCAGCGTAGCTTCGGGACAGGGGGCGGGAGAGACCCAGTACTTC. This sequence encodes CASSVASGQGAGETQYF.

The chain employs TRBV5-5 and TRBJ1-2; 7 nucleotides line up with TRBD1. The germline CDR1 and CDR2 sequences are SGHKS and YYEKEE (reference sequence). Unmatched junction bases numbered 10, after V lost 4 bases and J lost 7 bases. This CDR3 spans 14 amino acids. The DNA for the CDR3 is TGTGCCAGCAGCACTACAGGGGATGAAGGTGGCTACACCTTC. Translation: CASSTTGDEGGYTF.

V gene TRBV10-3 combines with J gene TRBJ1-5; the match to TRBD1 covers 7 bases. The germline V gene has CDR1 ENHRY and CDR2 SYGVKD. The CDR3 loop spans 14 amino acids. V lost 4 bases, J lost 3 bases, and 3 bases stayed unmatched. This CDR3 is CAISGDRDNQPQHF. The CDR3 nucleotides read TGTGCCATCAGTGGGGACAGAGACAATCAGCCCCAGCATTTT.

The chain couples TRBV5-1 to TRBJ1-2; unclear D gene. There are 12 residues in the CDR3. CDR1 is SGHRS and CDR2 is YFSETQ in the germline V gene. V was trimmed by 5 bases and J by 4 bases, leaving 9 bases between them. The CDR3 region is CASSDKAYGYTF. Written as DNA, the CDR3 is TGCGCCAGCAGTGACAAGGCCTATGGCTACACCTTC.

V and J are TRBV7-9 and TRBJ2-7; TRBD1 agrees at 9 bases. The CDR3 covers 16 residues. Germline V CDR1 and CDR2: SEHNR, FQNEAQ (reference sequence). The trim removed 5 bases at V and 4 bases at J, leaving 12 bases unmatched. The CDR3 spells CASSTTRDRDRYEQYF. In DNA form, the CDR3 reads TGTGCCAGCAGCACAACTCGGGACAGGGACCGGTACGAGCAGTACTTC. Variable domain in full (rest from reference TRBV7-9 and TRBJ2-7): DTGVSQNPRHKITKRGQNVTFRCDPISEHNRLYWYRQTLGQGPEFLTYFQNEAQLEKSRLLSDRFSAERPKGSFSTLEIQRTEQGDSAMYLCASSTTRDRDRYEQYFGPGTRLTVT.

The chain combines TRBV19 with TRBJ1-5, with 8 bases identical to TRBD1. Trimming took 7 bases from V and 5 from J; bases not matched to a gene: 7. The length of the CDR3 is 14 residues. CDR1 is LNHDA and CDR2 is SQIVND in the germline V gene (reference sequence). The CDR3 DNA is TGTGCCAGTATACCGGGACAGGACTATCAGCCCCAGCATTTT. As protein: CASIPGQDYQPQHF.

V and J are TRBV5-4 and TRBJ2-5; 7 nucleotides match TRBD1. The germline CDR1 and CDR2 sequences are SGHNT and YYREEE (reference sequence). After removal of 0 bases from V and 5 bases from J, the junction contained 10 bases not matched to a gene. The CDR3 is 16 residues long. The CDR3 DNA follows: TGTGCCAGCAGCTTGGGAAGTAGCCCAGGGGGTGAGACCCAGTACTTC. It specifies CASSLGSSPGGETQYF.

The rearrangement joins TRBV9 to TRBJ2-7, with D possibly being TRBD1 (5 bases). The CDR3 runs 17 residues. V lost 0 bases and J 5 bases, leaving 21 bases between the germline ends. Per germline, CDR1 SGDLS and CDR2 YYNGEE. The CDR3 spells CASSVEGDRGYGDEQYF. In DNA form, the CDR3 reads TGTGCCAGCAGCGTAGAAGGAGATAGGGGATATGGGGACGAGCAGTACTTC.

This sequence joins TRBV27 and TRBJ2-4; 7 bases fit TRBD2. The V gene end was trimmed by 5 bases and the J gene end by 9 bases; junction bases not matched to a gene: 19. Per the germline V gene, CDR1 is MNHEY and CDR2 is SMNVEV (reference sequence). There are 17 residues in the CDR3. The CDR3, as DNA: TGTGCCAGCAGTCCTTTGGGAGGGCGGGCGTTACTCCGCATTCAGTACTTC. It specifies CASSPLGGRALLRIQYF.

This rearrangement joins TRBV5-1 to TRBJ1-5; 8 positions agree with TRBD1. V was pared by 5 bases and J by 5 bases, with 12 bases of the junction left unmatched. The CDR3 runs 16 residues. The germline gives CDR1 SGHRS, CDR2 YFSETQ. CDR3 region: CASRHTDRGPYQPQHF. Here the CDR3 DNA reads TGCGCCAGCAGACATACAGACAGGGGACCCTATCAGCCCCAGCATTTT.

The rearrangement uses TRBV29-1 and TRBJ1-2; possible D gene TRBD1, 6 bases. CDR3 size: 13 residues. Germline CDR1 is SQVTM and CDR2 is ANQGSEA. V lost 0 bases to trimming and J lost 6 bases, with 11 bases between them. As DNA, the CDR3 is TGCAGCGTTGAAGAACCGGACAGCCATGGCTACACCTTC. It translates to CSVEEPDSHGYTF.

This clone turned up a few times. This chain connects TRBV5-1 to TRBJ1-5, with D possibly matching TRBD1 (5 bases). V gave up 1 base and J gave up 5 bases, with 10 bases separating them. Germline assignment: CDR1 SGHRS and CDR2 YFSETQ. The CDR3 consists of 14 residues. Written as DNA, the CDR3 is TGCGCCAGCAGCTTGTCGTCGGGGGATCAGCCCCAGCATTTT. The encoded protein is CASSLSSGDQPQHF. The full variable domain, rest sourced from reference TRBV5-1 and TRBJ1-5, is KAGVTQTPRYLIKTRGQQVTLSCSPISGHRSVSWYQQTPGQGLQFLFEYFSETQRNKGNFPGRFSGRQFSNSRSEMNVSTLELGDSALYLCASSLSSGDQPQHFGDGTRLSIL.

CDR3 in DNA: TGTGCCAGCAGCTCGGGGGACAGGCGCACCGGGGAGCTGTTTTTT. This sequence encodes CASSSGDRRTGELFF. The chain has TRBV7-9 and TRBJ2-2; 8 nucleotides match TRBD1. Germline assignment: CDR1 SEHNR and CDR2 FQNEAQ (reference sequence). The CDR3 sequence is 15 residues long. V was pared by 4 bases and J by 4 bases, with 5 bases of the junction left unmatched.

The chain recombines TRBV18 with TRBJ2-1; 7 nucleotides match TRBD2. J was trimmed by 6 bases and V by 3 bases; bases with no gene match: 8. Germline CDR1 and CDR2: KGHSH and LQKENI. The CDR3 has 15 amino acids. For the CDR3, the DNA is TGTGCCAGCTCACCGGGAAGCGGGATGGGCAATGAGCAGTTCTTC. The encoded protein is CASSPGSGMGNEQFF.

This clone is a singleton in its sample. This chain's CDR3 is CASSFRLGGEGGYTF. The CDR3 nucleotides read TGTGCCAGCAGCTTCCGATTAGGGGGAGAGGGTGGCTACACCTTC. This chain uses TRBV7-8 with TRBJ1-2; D might be TRBD1 (6 bases). V shed 3 bases and J shed 7 bases, with 18 bases lying between them. Germline CDR1 is SGHVS and CDR2 is FQNEAQ. The CDR3 extends over 15 amino acids.

V usage is TRBV9 and J usage is TRBJ1-1; D may be TRBD1 (6 bases). The CDR3 loop spans 16 amino acids. The germline gives CDR1 SGDLS, CDR2 YYNGEE. V was shortened by 4 bases and J by 0 bases, with 16 bases between the two germline ends. The CDR3 sequence: CASSPRTGTLNTEAFF. In DNA form, the CDR3 reads TGTGCCAGCAGCCCCCGTACCGGGACATTGAACACTGAAGCTTTCTTT.

V gene TRBV18 combines with J gene TRBJ1-5; 10 bases line up with TRBD1. V dropped 6 bases and J dropped 4; count of bases not matched to a gene: 3. Germline CDR1 and CDR2: KGHSH and LQKENI. There are 14 residues in the CDR3. CDR3 in DNA: TGTGCCAGCTCCCGGGACAGGGGAAATCAGCCCCAGCATTTT. Protein sequence: CASSRDRGNQPQHF.

This clone was found a few times. The chain uses TRBV2 and TRBJ1-2; D may be TRBD1 (6 bases). Germline CDR1 is SNHLY and CDR2 is FYNNEI. The CDR3 consists of 13 residues. Trimming removed 6 bases at V and 12 bases at J, with 20 bases between. The CDR3 nucleotides read TGTGCCAGCAGCCTGAGCCAGGGAAGGGGGAACACCTTC. This gives the protein CASSLSQGRGNTF.

The sample holds one count of this clone. V gene TRBV27 combines with J gene TRBJ1-1, with D perhaps TRBD1 (6 bases). This CDR3 has 13 residues. Germline V lookup: CDR1 MNHEY, CDR2 SMNVEV (reference sequence). Trimming stripped 8 bases from V and 2 bases from J, with 12 bases between. The CDR3 DNA follows: TGTGCCAGCTACAACAGGGCTAACACTGAAGCTTTCTTT. Amino acid sequence: CASYNRANTEAFF.

This chain joins TRBV5-1 and TRBJ2-1, with 8 positions matching TRBD1. Germline V gene data show CDR1 as SGHRS and CDR2 as YFSETQ. With V trimmed by 4 bases and J by 5 bases, 5 bases remained unmatched. This CDR3 spans 14 amino acids. CDR3 sequence reads: CASSRQGRDNEQFF. As DNA, the CDR3 is TGCGCCAGCAGCAGACAGGGGCGGGACAATGAGCAGTTCTTC.

The chain joins TRBV25-1 to TRBJ1-5; tentatively, D is TRBD1 (5 bases). The CDR3 spans 12 residues. V lost 3 bases, J lost 6 bases, and 6 bases lay in between. The V gene's germline CDR1 is MGHDK and CDR2 SYGVNS. The CDR3 bases are TGTGCCAGCAGTGACCAGGGTCAGCCCCAGCATTTT. Amino acid sequence: CASSDQGQPQHF.

This clone was observed once. The V call is TRBV9, the J call TRBJ1-2; 7 bases match TRBD1. The germline V gene has CDR1 SGDLS and CDR2 YYNGEE. J lost 4 bases, V lost 1 base, and 7 bases had no gene match. The CDR3 length is 15 residues. The CDR3 DNA reads TGTGCCAGCAGCGTAAACGCAGGGGGGATCTATGGCTACACCTTC. This encodes CASSVNAGGIYGYTF.

The chain uses TRBV3-1 (or the pseudogene TRBV3-2) and TRBJ1-1; 7 bases match TRBD1. The CDR3 is made up of 14 amino acids. V trimming: 2 bases; J trimming: 6 bases; junction bases outside the gene matches: 6. Looked up from germline, CDR1 is LGHDT and CDR2 is YNNKEL (reference sequence). CDR3 region: CASSQRQGNPEAFF. The CDR3 DNA reads as TGTGCCAGCAGCCAACGACAGGGCAACCCTGAAGCTTTCTTT.

The J gene is TRBJ1-3, the V gene TRBV25-1, with D maybe TRBD1 (6 bases). The CDR3 is 16 amino acids. The V end was cut by 3 bases, the J end by 1 base, with 13 bases between. Germline V CDR1 and CDR2: MGHDK, SYGVNS. The CDR3 DNA is TGTGCCAGCAGTGATACAGGGTACTCATCTGGAAACACCATATATTTT. Protein product: CASSDTGYSSGNTIYF.

The J gene is TRBJ1-2, the V gene TRBV6-5, with 7 bases aligning to TRBD1. With V trimmed by 2 bases and J by 8 bases, 2 bases remained unmatched. CDR1 is MNHEY, CDR2 SVGAGI, per germline. CDR3 length: 12 amino acids. Here the CDR3 reads CASSYRTGGYTF. CDR3 in DNA: TGTGCCAGCAGTTACCGGACAGGAGGCTACACCTTC.

This clone appeared a few times. The chain is built from TRBV2 and TRBJ2-1; 11 bases agree with TRBD2. J was trimmed by 2 bases and V by 6 bases; bases with no gene match: 3. The CDR3 has 15 amino acids. Germline CDR1 SNHLY, CDR2 FYNNEI. Here the CDR3 DNA reads TGTGCCAGCAGATATAGCGGGGGGGCCTACAATGAGCAGTTCTTC. As protein: CASRYSGGAYNEQFF.

The V call is TRBV14, the J call TRBJ2-3, with D possibly TRBD2 on 6 matching bases. This CDR3 spans 15 amino acids. In germline, CDR1 is SGHDN, CDR2 FVKESK. V lost 3 bases and J lost 0, with 10 bases in between. The CDR3 sequence is CASSHIGSSTDTQYF. CDR3 DNA: TGTGCCAGCAGCCACATCGGGAGTAGCACAGATACGCAGTATTTT.

The chain joins TRBV12-3 or TRBV12-4 to TRBJ1-1, with TRBD1 matching 10 bases. V was pared by 4 bases and J by 8 bases, with 4 bases of the junction left unmatched. CDR3 size: 13 residues. The CDR3 DNA follows: TGTGCCAGCAGTTACCGGGACAGGGGAGAAGCTTTCTTT. This encodes CASSYRDRGEAFF.